The entry below gives a single T cell receptor beta chain sequence along with its context. The data belong to a study of blood T cell repertoires in COVID-19. Study-level background: Both acute and convalescent COVID-19 samples were obtained from the United States, Italy and Spain. Sample material is recorded as cDNA or gDNA derived from T cells, B-cell-depleted T cells, or PBMCs.

CDR3 length: 18 amino acids. Germline CDR1 reads SGHTA; CDR2 reads FQGTGA. The V gene end was trimmed by 4 bases and the J gene end by 2 bases; junction bases not matched to a gene: 12. In the study's own analysis: Researchers report that nucleated cell counts were estimated from reference gene primer amplification. Libraries were prepared by immunoSEQ multiplex PCR; TCRdb keeps only in-frame clonotypes and omits some of them. V and J calls and clone size come straight from that table; D and trimming were deduced from the DNA. Here the sample spans 110,000 to 150,000 clones, roughly 83% being singletons. During active infection, Seattle patients enrolled and were then monitored through disease.

Sequencing was performed on peripheral blood. This TCR derives from a woman in her seventies with COVID-19, enrolled during active disease. The V call is TRBV7-3, the J call TRBJ1-5, with 9 bases matching TRBD1. In DNA form, the CDR3 reads TGTGCCAGCAGCTCAGGACAGGGGAGGAATATTGGCAATCAGCCCCAGCATTTT. This translates into CASSSGQGRNIGNQPQHF.